This TCR beta chain was identified in a study of CD8 T cells in ankylosing spondylitis. The study, taken as a whole, reports: Matched ankylosing spondylitis synovial fluid reportedly contained a significantly enriched population of disease-linked clones.

J lost 7 bases, V lost 3 bases, and 8 bases had no gene match. Germline-derived CDR1 and CDR2 are DFQATT and SNEGSKA (reference sequence). This CDR3 comprises 15 residues. TCRdb recomputed calls from the 5' RACE reads with MiXCR, one row per CDR3 protein. The sample lists more than 150,000 distinct CDR3 sequences, about 20% occurring once. A note on this clonotype: What it recognizes is unknown.

What was sequenced was blood, either unsorted or a sorted T cell fraction (not recorded which). This clonotype was sampled from a male donor aged 10 to 30 with ankylosing spondylitis or in good health (not recorded which). The rearrangement uses TRBV20-1 and TRBJ2-1; 11 bases align to TRBD2. CDR3 in DNA: TGCAGTGCTAGGGAACCGGGACTAGCGGTGAATGAGCAGTTCTTC. Amino acids: CSAREPGLAVNEQFF.